These T cell receptor beta chains were read from a single sample in a study of T cells expressing NK-cell markers. One entry per CDR3 protein, without DNA, is what TCRdb gives after re-calling the 5' RACE reads. Found here are approximately 460,000 distinct CDR3 sequences; the top ten clones hold 7.3%. The sample consisted of blood T cells: a sorted CD56 or NKG2C T cell subset, CD4+ or CD8+ T cells, or bulk PBMC T cells (not recorded which). Receptors were obtained from a woman aged 18 to 75 in good health. Each CDR3 is given with its conserved first and last residue.

j_gene	v_gene	CDR3aa
TRBJ2-3	TRBV29-1	CSVEGGQDTDTQYF
TRBJ1-2	TRBV6-1	CASSIPGSPGGYTF
TRBJ2-1	TRBV27	CASSFYPSGNEQFF
TRBJ1-5	TRBV7-8	CASSPSNLQGYNQPQHF
TRBJ1-5	TRBV12-3/TRBV12-4	CASSSPPGTGGNQPQHF
TRBJ2-1	TRBV5-1	CASSRSRVVGISYNEQFF
TRBJ2-2	TRBV7-3	CASSPRDTGELFF
TRBJ2-2	TRBV18	CASRQGTNTGELFF
TRBJ2-6	TRBV12-3/TRBV12-4	CASSWVRGSGANVLTF
TRBJ2-7	TRBV7-9	CASSAPTGVYEQYF
TRBJ1-1	TRBV18	CASSPRGRAEAFF
TRBJ1-3	TRBV5-6	CAGSLGRRGRGGTIYF
TRBJ2-7	TRBV5-4	CASSLEFGLAGGYEQYF
TRBJ2-5	TRBV27	CAGSSPTSVGRVGTQYF
TRBJ2-7	TRBV6-2/TRBV6-3	CASSQASEQYF
TRBJ1-1	TRBV4-2	CASSQGFYGQGNTEAFF
TRBJ2-5	TRBV29-1	CSVEGGQETQYF
TRBJ2-2	TRBV9	CASSVGAGWTGELFF
TRBJ2-7	TRBV13	CASSTGLPTRYEQYF
TRBJ2-7	TRBV28	CASSLSGQGFVSYEQYF
TRBJ2-6	TRBV4-2	CASSRGQDLSSGANVLTF
TRBJ2-7	TRBV6-1	CASTSGRHYEQYF
TRBJ1-6	TRBV4-1	CASSPTPQQSPLHF
TRBJ2-1	TRBV18	CASSPQRLNHEQFF
TRBJ1-2	TRBV12-3/TRBV12-4	CASSNTGTAGYTF
TRBJ1-1	TRBV7-9	CASSLEGGATEAFF
TRBJ2-3	TRBV29-1	CSVPGLAGGRDTQYF